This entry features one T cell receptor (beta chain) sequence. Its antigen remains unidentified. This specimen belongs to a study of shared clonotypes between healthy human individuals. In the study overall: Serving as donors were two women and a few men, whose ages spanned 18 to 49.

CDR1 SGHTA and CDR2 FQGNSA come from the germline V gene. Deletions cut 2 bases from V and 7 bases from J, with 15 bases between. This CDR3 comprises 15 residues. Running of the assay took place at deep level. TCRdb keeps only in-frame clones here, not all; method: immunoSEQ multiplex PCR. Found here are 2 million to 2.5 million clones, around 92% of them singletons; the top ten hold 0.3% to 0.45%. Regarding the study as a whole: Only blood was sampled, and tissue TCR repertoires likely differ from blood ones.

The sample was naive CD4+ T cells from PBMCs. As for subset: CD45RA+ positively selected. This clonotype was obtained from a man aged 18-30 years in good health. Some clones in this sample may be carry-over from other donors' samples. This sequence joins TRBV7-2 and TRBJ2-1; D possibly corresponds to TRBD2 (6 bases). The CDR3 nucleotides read TGTGCCAGCAGCTTACTCGGCCGGGAGTGGAATGAGCAGTTCTTC. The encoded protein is CASSLLGREWNEQFF.